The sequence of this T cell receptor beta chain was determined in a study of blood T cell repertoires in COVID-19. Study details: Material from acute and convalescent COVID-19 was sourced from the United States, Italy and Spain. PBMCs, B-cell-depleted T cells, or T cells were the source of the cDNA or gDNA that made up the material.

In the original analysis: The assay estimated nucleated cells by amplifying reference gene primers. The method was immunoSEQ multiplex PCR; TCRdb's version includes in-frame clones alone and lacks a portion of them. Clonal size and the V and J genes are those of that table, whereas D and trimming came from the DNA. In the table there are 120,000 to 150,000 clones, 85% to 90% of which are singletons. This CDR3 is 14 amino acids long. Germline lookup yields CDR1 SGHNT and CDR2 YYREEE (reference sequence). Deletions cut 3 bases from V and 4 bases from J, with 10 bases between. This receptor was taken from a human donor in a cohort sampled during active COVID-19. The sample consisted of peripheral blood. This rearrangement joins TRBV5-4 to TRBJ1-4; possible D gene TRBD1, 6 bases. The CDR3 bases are TGTGCCAGCAGCTCCCAGGGGTTTAATGAAAAACTGTTTTTT. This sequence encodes CASSSQGFNEKLFF.